This paragraph reports one TCR beta chain. Its antigen is undetermined. The data were taken from a study of cytomegalovirus exposure and HLA in healthy donors. Study-wide points: It has been reported that TCR beta sequences accurately predicted the HLA-A and HLA-B alleles of most subjects. Sequencing artifact likely explains a cluster of highly shared sequence variants.

The CDR3 has 12 amino acids. From germline, CDR1 is SGHDT and CDR2 YYEEEE. V was trimmed by 0 bases and J by 6 bases, leaving 3 bases between them. PCR primers comprised 60 Vbeta and 13 Jbeta primers. This table comes from immunoSEQ multiplex PCR, and its TCRdb copy is limited to in-frame clones, with some not included. The specimen's table records fewer than 150,000 clones. The V gene is TRBV5-6, the J gene TRBJ2-2; D unresolved. The receptor comes from a man in his forties or fifties in good health and CMV-seronegative. Source material: PBMCs. The chain's CDR3 is CASSLAAGELFF. The CDR3 DNA is TGTGCCAGCAGCTTGGCGGCCGGGGAGCTGTTTTTT.